Listed here are 24 T cell receptor beta chains from one sample, sequenced in a study of post-analysis software for immune sequencing data. Findings and caveats of the study: Roughly 5 TRBV segments occurring more often in patients than controls included TRBV5-6, TRBV5-1 and TRBV20-1.

Prepared libraries of TCR beta cDNA carried unique molecular identifiers. TCRdb recomputed calls from the PCR reads with MiXCR, one row per CDR3 protein. This repertoire shows fewer than 700,000 distinct CDR3 sequences, around 44% found once; its top ten account for about 1.5%. These receptors lack a known antigen. The sequenced material came from blood. These receptors all stem from a girl aged 5-17 years with multiple sclerosis.

The V and J genes are TRBV12-3 or TRBV12-4 and TRBJ1-2; TRBD1 aligns across 8 bases. Trimming took 7 bases from V and 5 from J; bases not matched to a gene: 9. The CDR3 extends over 14 amino acids. CDR3 residues: CASTPRGLAYGYTF. The CDR3 DNA reads as TGTGCCAGCACCCCCAGGGGGCTCGCGTATGGCTACACCTTC.

The chain carries TRBV5-1 and TRBJ1-2; TRBD1 is a possible D gene (6 bases). The CDR3 contains 15 residues. Trimming removed 0 bases at V and 7 bases at J, with 16 bases between. Germline V lookup: CDR1 SGHRS, CDR2 YFSETQ. The CDR3 protein is CASSLASPGAVGYTF. CDR3 coding DNA: TGCGCCAGCAGCTTGGCCTCCCCAGGGGCGGTTGGCTACACCTTC. The variable domain in full, with the rest retrieved from reference TRBV5-1 and TRBJ1-2, is KAGVTQTPRYLIKTRGQQVTLSCSPISGHRSVSWYQQTPGQGLQFLFEYFSETQRNKGNFPGRFSGRQFSNSRSEMNVSTLELGDSALYLCASSLASPGAVGYTFGSGTRLTVV.

The V and J genes are TRBV7-9 and TRBJ2-7; 14 nucleotides match TRBD2. The CDR3 sequence is 17 residues long. V was clipped by 2 bases and J by 1 base; unmatched bases: 4. From germline, CDR1 is SEHNR and CDR2 FQNEAQ (reference sequence). CDR3 residues: CASSLRRLAGGSYEQYF. CDR3 sequence (DNA): TGTGCCAGCAGCTTACGGAGACTAGCGGGAGGGTCCTACGAGCAGTACTTC.

The V call is TRBV5-8, the J call TRBJ2-3; 9 bases map to TRBD1. The CDR3 consists of 16 residues. Germline V lookup: CDR1 SGHTS, CDR2 YDEGEE. V trimming: 0 bases; J trimming: 4 bases; junction bases outside the gene matches: 6. The CDR3 nucleotides are TGTGCCAGCAGCTTGGACAGGGGGCGCGGGTCAGATACGCAGTATTTT. Amino acids: CASSLDRGRGSDTQYF.

This chain joins TRBV5-1 and TRBJ2-1; no clear D gene. CDR1 and CDR2 from the germline V gene are SGHRS and YFSETQ. The V and J ends lost 5 bases and 0 bases respectively, with 12 bases between them. This CDR3 contains 15 residues. The CDR3 nucleotides read TGCGCCAGCAGGGCGGCAGAGAGCTCCTACAATGAGCAGTTCTTC. It yields the protein CASRAAESSYNEQFF.

This clonotype has just one count. The J gene is TRBJ2-5, the V gene TRBV20-1; D may correspond to TRBD1 or TRBD2 (5 bases each). Germline lookup yields CDR1 DFQATT and CDR2 SNEGSKA (reference sequence). The V and J ends lost 5 bases and 13 bases respectively, with 23 bases between them. There are 13 residues in the CDR3. The CDR3 DNA reads as TGCAGTGCTCTCCGGGACGGAACCTACGAGCGGTACTTC. Translation: CSALRDGTYERYF.

The V and J genes are TRBV5-1 and TRBJ2-5; TRBD1 aligns across 11 bases. Germline CDR1 reads SGHRS; CDR2 reads YFSETQ. This CDR3 is built from 17 residues. Trimming at V came to 4 bases and at J to 2 bases, leaving 10 bases not matched to a gene. The CDR3 region is CASSPSTGTGGQETQYF. The CDR3 bases are TGCGCCAGCAGCCCATCCACCGGGACAGGGGGTCAAGAGACCCAGTACTTC.

The V call is TRBV24-1, the J call TRBJ2-5; 9 positions match TRBD1. The V and J ends lost 2 bases and 1 base, in that order; junction bases with no gene match: 7. The CDR3 has 17 residues. The germline CDR1 and CDR2 sequences are KGHDR and SFDVKD. CDR3 sequence reads: CATSDSSGTGLQETQYF. The DNA for the CDR3 is TGTGCCACCAGTGATTCATCCGGGACAGGGCTCCAAGAGACCCAGTACTTC.

This chain's CDR3 is CASSLMVRDYGYTF. CDR3 sequence (DNA): TGTGCCAGCAGCTTAATGGTTAGGGACTATGGCTACACCTTC. The J gene is TRBJ1-2, the V gene TRBV11-2; D call uncertain. CDR1 and CDR2 (germline): SGHAT, FQNNGV. The CDR3 loop spans 14 amino acids. Trimming took off 2 bases at V and 3 bases at J, with 10 bases between the two ends.

This sequence joins TRBV14 and TRBJ2-5; D perhaps matches TRBD2 (5 bases). Germline assignment: CDR1 SGHDN and CDR2 FVKESK. This CDR3 has 16 amino acids. The V gene lost 0 bases and the J gene lost 4 bases, with 15 bases spanning the gap. CDR3 coding DNA: TGTGCCAGCAGCCAAGATGCGGGTATCCGGACAGAGACCCAGTACTTC. Its protein is CASSQDAGIRTETQYF.

The V gene is TRBV7-8, the J gene TRBJ2-7; TRBD1 might be the D (6 bases). Trimming left V 5 bases short and J 4 bases short, with 12 bases between. The germline V gene has CDR1 SGHVS and CDR2 FQNEAQ. The CDR3 is 13 residues long. The CDR3 DNA reads as TGTGCCAGCAGCGCGACAGGTACTTACGAGCAGTACTTC. The encoded protein is CASSATGTYEQYF.

The table lists this clonotype with a few counts. The rearrangement links TRBV12-3 or TRBV12-4 to TRBJ1-4; the match to TRBD1 covers 7 bases. V shed 7 bases, J shed 8 bases, and the junction held 7 bases outside the gene matches. The CDR3 spans 13 residues. CDR3 amino acids: CASTWDRGEKLFF. DNA for the CDR3: TGTGCCAGCACTTGGGACAGAGGGGAAAAACTGTTTTTT.

This clonotype was counted a few times. This sequence joins TRBV29-1 and TRBJ2-1, with D perhaps matching TRBD2 (6 bases). Per the germline V gene, CDR1 is SQVTM and CDR2 is ANQGSEA. Deletions cut 3 bases from V and 0 bases from J, with 6 bases between. This CDR3 spans 13 amino acids. The CDR3 sequence is CSVDSGSYNEQFF. CDR3 DNA sequence: TGCAGCGTTGATAGCGGCTCCTACAATGAGCAGTTCTTC.

The V and J genes are TRBV5-1 and TRBJ2-2; tentatively, D is TRBD1 (5 bases). CDR1 is SGHRS, CDR2 YFSETQ, per germline. Trimming left V 6 bases short and J 5 bases short, with 14 bases between. CDR3 length: 14 residues. The CDR3 DNA sequence: TGCGCCAGCACTGAGTGGGGCAGTACCGGGGAGCTGTTTTTT. Protein product: CASTEWGSTGELFF.

The genes are TRBV12-3 or TRBV12-4 and TRBJ1-2, with D perhaps matching TRBD1 (6 bases). Trimming took 7 bases from V and 8 from J, leaving 23 bases between them. This CDR3 has 15 residues. CDR3 region: CASTSRQADARGYTF. Written as DNA, the CDR3 is TGTGCCAGCACCTCGCGACAGGCCGATGCCAGGGGCTACACCTTC.

This clonotype came up a few times. The V gene is TRBV7-2, the J gene TRBJ2-1, with D perhaps matching TRBD2 (6 bases). Germline CDR1 and CDR2: SGHTA and FQGNSA. The CDR3 consists of 15 residues. V was clipped by 2 bases and J by 0 bases, with 8 bases between them. The DNA for the CDR3 is TGTGCCAGCAGCTTAAGGAGGGCCTCCTACAATGAGCAGTTCTTC. Its translation: CASSLRRASYNEQFF.

Concerning this clonotype: A much larger clone sits a single nucleotide away, making a read error possible. The chain is built from TRBV6-5 and TRBJ2-4; perhaps D is TRBD1 or TRBD2 (6 bases each). This CDR3 is 13 amino acids long. The germline gives CDR1 MNHEY, CDR2 SVGAGI. Deletions cut 5 bases from V and 9 bases from J, with 14 bases between. CDR3 amino acids: CASSDEGGTIQYF. CDR3 bases: TGTGCCAGCAGTGACGAAGGGGGGACCATTCAGTACTTC.

CDR3 region: CSARDGAGNSYEQYF. CDR3 nucleotide sequence: TGCAGTGCTAGAGATGGTGCGGGCAACTCCTACGAGCAGTACTTC. This chain joins TRBV20-1 and TRBJ2-7; tentatively, D is TRBD2 (5 bases). In germline, CDR1 is DFQATT, CDR2 SNEGSKA (reference sequence). The CDR3 covers 15 residues. Trimming took off 0 bases at V and 0 bases at J, with 12 bases between the two ends.

This chain links TRBV3-1 with TRBJ2-5, with D possibly TRBD2 on 5 matching bases. V was trimmed by 0 bases and J by 0 bases, leaving 14 bases between them. Per the germline V gene, CDR1 is LGHDT and CDR2 is YNNKEL (reference sequence). The CDR3 runs 17 residues. In DNA form, the CDR3 reads TGTGCCAGCAGCCAAGATCTAGCCTTCCAGTACCAAGAGACCCAGTACTTC. As protein: CASSQDLAFQYQETQYF.

CDR3 loop: CASSQLSGTGDYGYTF. The DNA for the CDR3 is TGCGCCAGCAGCCAACTATCCGGGACAGGGGACTATGGCTACACCTTC. The chain carries TRBV4-1 and TRBJ1-2, with 10 nucleotides matching TRBD1. The CDR3 length is 16 residues. Trimming cost V 2 bases and J 3 bases; bases outside gene matches: 6. Germline lookup yields CDR1 MGHRA and CDR2 YSYEKL.

The V gene is TRBV5-5, the J gene TRBJ2-3; the D is unclear. In germline, CDR1 is SGHKS, CDR2 YYEKEE (reference sequence). Trimming took off 7 bases at V and 2 bases at J, with 11 bases between the two ends. The CDR3 sequence is 13 residues long. The CDR3 sequence: CASLTKTTDTQYF. The CDR3 DNA is TGTGCCAGCCTCACGAAAACCACAGATACGCAGTATTTT.

This clonotype has just a few counts. The rearrangement uses TRBV4-2 and TRBJ2-3; TRBD2 matches at 9 bases. This CDR3 region has 13 residues. V shed 7 bases and J 5 bases; nucleotides not matched to a gene: 4. Germline CDR1 reads LGHNA; CDR2 reads YNFKEQ. CDR3 bases: TGTGCCAGCACGGGACTAGCAGAAGATACGCAGTATTTT. Translating gives CASTGLAEDTQYF.

The chain couples TRBV20-1 to TRBJ1-2, with D uncertain. The CDR3 spans 11 residues. The germline CDR1 and CDR2 sequences are DFQATT and SNEGSKA (reference sequence). The ends were cut back, 3 bases at V and 8 bases at J, with 10 bases in the middle. CDR3 residues: CSASEREGYTF. The DNA of the CDR3 is TGCAGTGCTAGCGAAAGGGAAGGCTACACCTTC.

This clonotype was observed a handful of times. The chain has TRBV12-3 or TRBV12-4 and TRBJ2-4; possible D gene TRBD2, 5 bases. Between the trimmed V and J ends, which lost 5 bases and 8 bases, there was a span of 10 bases. The CDR3 has 12 residues. CDR3 sequence: CASSLTRDIQYF. In DNA, the CDR3 is TGTGCCAGCAGTCTCACGAGGGACATTCAGTACTTC.